The 19 T cell receptor beta chains below come from one sample, sequenced in a study of blood T cells in healthy people across ages. Through a sample-barcoded 5' primer and a J-beta primer mix, a second PCR was run for roughly 7 to 12 cycles. TCRdb used MiXCR to reprocess the 5' RACE reads, holding one entry per CDR3 protein. The top ten hold about 11% of the sample, which has about 1.6 million distinct CDR3 sequences, roughly 32% seen once. The material sequenced was blood. Receptor source: a woman in her twenties or thirties in good health.

This clonotype was counted only a few times. The rearrangement links TRBV7-9 to TRBJ1-2, with 7 bases that match TRBD1. CDR1 SEHNR and CDR2 FQNEAQ come from the germline V gene (reference sequence). The length of the CDR3 is 16 residues. V was pared by 5 bases and J by 5 bases, with 14 bases of the junction left unmatched. CDR3: CASSQKPGQLPYGYTF. Here the CDR3 DNA reads TGTGCCAGCAGCCAGAAACCGGGACAGCTCCCTTATGGCTACACCTTC.

The J gene is TRBJ2-2, the V gene TRBV5-6, with D perhaps matching TRBD2 (7 bases). The CDR3 is 15 residues long. Germline loops: CDR1 SGHDT, CDR2 YYEEEE. The germline V and J ends were trimmed by 2 bases and 6 bases, with 14 bases remaining between them. In nucleotides, the CDR3 is TGTGCCAGCAGCTTCGGGGCGGGGGCTGCCGGGGAGCTGTTTTTT. It yields the protein CASSFGAGAAGELFF.

V gene TRBV4-1 combines with J gene TRBJ2-2, with TRBD1 matching 9 bases. The CDR3 length is 15 residues. With 3 bases clipped from V and 8 bases from J, the junction kept 7 bases outside the gene matches. Germline CDR1 reads MGHRA; CDR2 reads YSYEKL. The DNA of the CDR3 is TGCGCCAGCAGCCAGAGGACAGGGGTAATGGGGGAGCTGTTTTTT. This translates into CASSQRTGVMGELFF.

The sample holds a few counts of this clonotype. The V gene is TRBV4-1, the J gene TRBJ1-2; tentative D call: TRBD1 (5 bases). The germline V and J ends were trimmed by 2 bases and 4 bases, with 17 bases remaining between them. Germline CDR1 reads MGHRA; CDR2 reads YSYEKL. There are 16 residues in the CDR3. The CDR3 loop is CASSQPGGSEVYGYTF. The CDR3 region has the DNA TGCGCCAGCAGCCAACCCGGGGGGTCGGAGGTCTATGGCTACACCTTC.

This chain joins TRBV7-3 and TRBJ2-3; 8 nucleotides line up with TRBD2. V lost 11 bases to trimming and J lost 2 bases; unmatched junction nucleotides: 9. Germline lookup yields CDR1 SGHTA and CDR2 FQGTGA. This CDR3 contains 14 residues. CDR3 residues: CAPFTSGYTDTQYF. Here the CDR3 DNA reads TGTGCCCCATTCACTAGCGGTTACACAGATACGCAGTATTTT. The full variable domain, in which reference TRBV7-3 and TRBJ2-3 provide the parts outside the CDR3, is GAGVSQTPSNKVTEKGKYVELRCDPISGHTALYWYRQSLGQGPEFLIYFQGTGAADDSGLPNDRFFAVRPEGSVSTLKIQRTERGDSAVYLCAPFTSGYTDTQYFGPGTRLTVL.

This sequence joins TRBV2 and TRBJ2-7; unclear D gene. This CDR3 region has 14 residues. Trimming removed 2 bases from V and 0 bases from J, with 8 bases in between. Germline V CDR1 and CDR2: SNHLY, FYNNEI. The CDR3 sequence: CASSELRSSYEQYF. CDR3 bases: TGTGCCAGCAGTGAACTACGAAGCTCCTACGAGCAGTACTTC. Supplemented by reference TRBV2 and TRBJ2-7, the full variable domain reads EPEVTQTPSHQVTQMGQEVILRCVPISNHLYFYWYRQILGQKVEFLVSFYNNEISEKSEIFDDQFSVERPDGSNFTLKIRSTKLEDSAMYFCASSELRSSYEQYFGPGTRLTVT.

This clonotype was picked up many times. The genes are TRBV6-1 and TRBJ2-5, with TRBD2 as a possible D gene (6 bases). The germline V gene has CDR1 MNHNS and CDR2 SASEGT. Trimming took 11 bases from V and 4 from J, leaving 14 bases between them. The CDR3 is 12 residues long. CDR3: CAGGSNGETQYF. CDR3 DNA: TGTGCCGGAGGGAGTAACGGAGAGACCCAGTACTTC.

On this clonotype: The junction does not match germline at one end; this may be a read error. The chain joins TRBV20-1 to TRBJ2-2, with D perhaps matching TRBD2 (5 bases). This CDR3 region has 17 residues. Per the germline V gene, CDR1 is DFQATT and CDR2 is SNEGSKA (reference sequence). The CDR3 DNA reads as TGCAGTGCTAGGATAGAGGCAGCAAAAACGAACACCGGGGTGCTGTTTTTT. It translates to CSARIEAAKTNTGVLFF.

This chain joins TRBV19 and TRBJ1-2; D not certain. Trimming took 2 bases from V and 0 from J, leaving 10 bases between them. The V gene's germline CDR1 is LNHDA and CDR2 SQIVND (reference sequence). CDR3 length equals 15 residues. CDR3 sequence reads: CASSISRPANYGYTF. The DNA for the CDR3 is TGTGCCAGTAGTATATCCCGGCCGGCTAACTATGGCTACACCTTC. Variable domain in full (rest from reference TRBV19 and TRBJ1-2): DGGITQSPKYLFRKEGQNVTLSCEQNLNHDAMYWYRQDPGQGLRLIYYSQIVNDFQKGDIAEGYSVSREKKESFPLTVTSAQKNPTAFYLCASSISRPANYGYTFGSGTRLTVV.

As regards this clonotype: Germline is not matched at one junction end, which may reflect a read error. This CDR3 reads CSARDTGWTRQPQHF. The DNA of the CDR3 is TGCAGTGCTAGAGATACAGGGTGGACTCGGCAGCCTCAGCATTTT. The chain recombines TRBV20-1 with TRBJ1-5; D might be TRBD1 (6 bases). The CDR3 runs 15 residues. Germline V gene lookup returns CDR1 DFQATT and CDR2 SNEGSKA (reference sequence).

The chain has TRBV6-1 and TRBJ2-5; D could derive from TRBD1 or TRBD2 (5 bases each). Germline V gene lookup returns CDR1 MNHNS and CDR2 SASEGT. V lost 2 bases and J 9 bases, leaving 16 bases between the germline ends. This CDR3 is built from 14 residues. The CDR3 DNA follows: TGTGCCAGCAGTGAAAGCGGCAGGAAACAGGCCCAGTACTTC. Encoded protein: CASSESGRKQAQYF.

This chain joins TRBV7-2 and TRBJ1-1; D is undetermined. With 6 bases removed from V and 5 bases from J, the gap between germline ends came to 16 bases. The CDR3 has 14 residues. Germline CDR1 is SGHTA and CDR2 is FQGNSA. The CDR3 sequence: CASSSGSGGTEAFF. DNA for the CDR3: TGTGCCAGCAGTTCTGGATCGGGAGGAACTGAAGCTTTCTTT.

The chain has TRBV9 and TRBJ2-5; the D is unclear. Germline assignment: CDR1 SGDLS and CDR2 YYNGEE. The CDR3 runs to 13 residues. V was trimmed by 4 bases and J by 4 bases, leaving 11 bases between them. The CDR3 DNA is TGTGCCAGCAGCATAGGTCGGATAGAGACCCAGTACTTC. Translating gives CASSIGRIETQYF.

The chain has TRBV20-1 and TRBJ1-2, with D possibly being TRBD1 (5 bases). CDR1 DFQATT and CDR2 SNEGSKA come from the germline V gene (reference sequence). The CDR3 spans 12 residues. The V gene lost 8 bases and the J gene lost 7 bases, with 17 bases spanning the gap. The CDR3 region is CSRLGGGGGYTF. The CDR3 DNA reads TGCAGTCGTCTGGGTGGGGGTGGTGGCTACACCTTC.

This clonotype showed up just a few times. V is TRBV7-9 and J is TRBJ2-1; 9 bases match TRBD2. This CDR3 has 15 amino acids. The ends lost 5 bases at V and 5 bases at J; junction bases unmatched: 7. Germline CDR1 is SEHNR and CDR2 is FQNEAQ (reference sequence). CDR3 coding DNA: TGTGCCAGCAGCCCCCTGGGGACTAGCCACAATGAGCAGTTCTTC. Encoded protein: CASSPLGTSHNEQFF. The whole variable domain, remainder taken from reference TRBV7-9 and TRBJ2-1, is DTGVSQNPRHKITKRGQNVTFRCDPISEHNRLYWYRQTLGQGPEFLTYFQNEAQLEKSRLLSDRFSAERPKGSFSTLEIQRTEQGDSAMYLCASSPLGTSHNEQFFGPGTRLTVL.

This clonotype was observed at least ten times. This chain uses TRBV6-1 with TRBJ2-1; D possibly uses TRBD1 or TRBD2 (7 bases each). This CDR3 comprises 16 residues. Trimming stripped 4 bases from V and 7 bases from J, with 20 bases between. Germline loops: CDR1 MNHNS, CDR2 SASEGT. The chain's CDR3 is CASSGSSGGAPNEQFF. For the CDR3, the DNA is TGTGCCAGCAGTGGAAGTTCAGGGGGGGCCCCTAATGAGCAGTTCTTC.

This clonotype appeared a few times. V gene TRBV6-2 or TRBV6-3 combines with J gene TRBJ2-1; D possibly corresponds to TRBD2 (6 bases). The CDR3 loop spans 13 amino acids. Germline CDR1 and CDR2: MNHEY and SVGEGT. The DNA for the CDR3 is TGTGGCATCGGTGGGGGGTATATGAATGAGCAGTTCTTC. Translation: CGIGGGYMNEQFF.

The gene calls are TRBV30 and TRBJ2-4; TRBD2 matches at 7 bases. This CDR3 is 16 amino acids long. Germline-derived CDR1 and CDR2 are GTSNPN and SVGIG (reference sequence). V shed 7 bases and J 2 bases; nucleotides not matched to a gene: 14. As DNA, the CDR3 is TGTGCCTCAAACAACCCGCGGGAGAGTACCAAAAACATTCAGTACTTC. It encodes CASNNPRESTKNIQYF.

This clonotype has only a few counts. The chain is built from TRBV6-1 and TRBJ1-1; D is unresolved. The CDR3 totals 13 residues. Germline lookup yields CDR1 MNHNS and CDR2 SASEGT. V dropped 2 bases and J dropped 6 bases, with 10 bases sitting between them. In nucleotides, the CDR3 is TGTGCCAGCAGTGAATTGGTGGGCCCTGAAGCTTTCTTT. The encoded protein is CASSELVGPEAFF.